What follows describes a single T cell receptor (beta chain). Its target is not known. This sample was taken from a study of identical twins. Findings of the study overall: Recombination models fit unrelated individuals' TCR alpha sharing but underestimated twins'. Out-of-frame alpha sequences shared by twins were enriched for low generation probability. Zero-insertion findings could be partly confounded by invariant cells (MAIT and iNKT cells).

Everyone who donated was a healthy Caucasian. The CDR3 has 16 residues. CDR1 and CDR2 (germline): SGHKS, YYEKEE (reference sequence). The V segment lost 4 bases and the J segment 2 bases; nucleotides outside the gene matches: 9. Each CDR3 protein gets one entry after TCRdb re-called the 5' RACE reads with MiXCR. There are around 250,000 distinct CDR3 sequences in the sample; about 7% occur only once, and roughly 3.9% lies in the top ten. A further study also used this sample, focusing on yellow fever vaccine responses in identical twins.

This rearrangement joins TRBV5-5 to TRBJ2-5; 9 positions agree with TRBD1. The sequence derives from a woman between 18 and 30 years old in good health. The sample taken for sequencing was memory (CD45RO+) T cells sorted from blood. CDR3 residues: CASSPGGTGLQETQYF. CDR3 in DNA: TGTGCCAGCAGCCCGGGTGGGACAGGGTTACAAGAGACCCAGTACTTC.